The sequence of this T cell receptor (beta chain) was determined in a study of T cells after yellow fever vaccination. Broader study findings: Detected again after the booster were most primary-vaccination clones, at nearly 97% CD4 and 70% to 90% CD8.

Template switching by 5'RACE produced TCR cDNA, adding a universal primer site and UMIs. TCRdb re-called the 5' RACE reads with MiXCR, one entry per CDR3 protein. This sample carries some 120,000 distinct CDR3 sequences, about 7.4% of them seen once, and the ten largest clones take 2% to 3%. The CDR3 is 14 amino acids. Trimming took 4 bases from V and 1 from J, leaving 12 bases between them. CDR1 is SGHRS and CDR2 is YFSETQ in the germline V gene. This clonotype was seen more than once but under ten times. Its antigen is unknown. The receptor comes from a man between 18 and 29 years old who received the YFV17D yellow fever vaccine. The sequences come from CD4+ T cells sorted from PBMCs, collected roughly 10 days after the first yellow fever vaccination. V usage is TRBV5-1 and J usage is TRBJ2-7, with no clear D. The CDR3 loop is CASSSLDFSYEQYF. The DNA for the CDR3 is TGCGCCAGCAGCAGCCTTGACTTTTCCTACGAGCAGTACTTC.